The 32 T cell receptor beta chains listed next were all sequenced from one sample in a study of blood T cell repertoires in COVID-19. The data were produced by immunoSEQ multiplex PCR, yet TCRdb's version contains in-frame clones alone and is incomplete. The sample comprises over 400,000 clones, roughly nine tenths of which are singletons, and 7.5% to 9.5% rests with the top ten. Sequenced material: peripheral blood. The receptors shown here come from a woman aged 45 to 65 with COVID-19, enrolled during active disease.

The rearrangement joins TRBV6-5 to TRBJ1-1, with a tentative D call TRBD1 (6 bases). CDR1 and CDR2 from the germline V gene are MNHEY and SVGAGI. The CDR3 is 14 amino acids. V was cut by 5 bases and J by 1 base, with 11 bases left in between. CDR3 sequence (DNA): TGTGCCAGCAGTAGAGGGACACCGAACACTGAAGCTTTCTTT. Its protein product is CASSRGTPNTEAFF.

CDR3 sequence reads: CASSQKSDRGGNTEAFF. CDR3 bases: TGTGCCAGCAGCCAAAAGAGTGACAGGGGAGGGAACACTGAAGCTTTCTTT. The chain joins TRBV14 to TRBJ1-1, with 8 bases matching TRBD1. CDR3 size: 17 residues. With V trimmed by 2 bases and J by 1 base, 9 bases remained unmatched. Germline V gene data show CDR1 as SGHDN and CDR2 as FVKESK. Supplemented by reference TRBV14 and TRBJ1-1, the full variable domain reads EAGVTQFPSHSVIEKGQTVTLRCDPISGHDNLYWYRRVMGKEIKFLLHFVKESKQDESGMPNNRFLAERTGGTYSTLKVQPAELEDSGVYFCASSQKSDRGGNTEAFFGQGTRLTVV.

V gene TRBV10-3 combines with J gene TRBJ2-7; D is perhaps TRBD1 (6 bases). Between the trimmed V and J ends, which lost 7 bases and 2 bases, there was a span of 18 bases. This CDR3 is 15 amino acids long. Germline assignment: CDR1 ENHRY and CDR2 SYGVKD. CDR3 amino acids: CAITPGTTSAYEQYF. The CDR3 DNA reads TGTGCCATCACCCCCGGGACAACCTCCGCCTACGAGCAGTACTTC.

As for this clone: Other DNA sequences within the sample encode an identical CDR3. CDR3 in DNA: TGTGCCATCAGTGGCGGCGACTATGGCTACACCTTC. Protein product: CAISGGDYGYTF. The chain is built from TRBV10-3 and TRBJ1-2; D is ambiguous. V was trimmed by 4 bases and J by 3 bases, leaving 6 bases between them. This CDR3 is 12 amino acids long. Germline assignment: CDR1 ENHRY and CDR2 SYGVKD.

The chain combines TRBV6-5 with TRBJ1-6; 8 bases agree with TRBD1. The germline V gene encodes CDR1 MNHEY and CDR2 SVGAGI. This CDR3 has 15 residues. The V gene end was trimmed by 0 bases and the J gene end by 7 bases; junction bases not matched to a gene: 2. The CDR3 region is CASSYSNRGNSPLHF. The CDR3, as DNA: TGTGCCAGCAGTTACTCGAACAGGGGGAATTCACCCCTCCACTTT.

J is TRBJ1-5 and V is TRBV6-5, with 8 positions matching TRBD1. V lost 8 bases, J lost 5 bases, and 5 bases stayed unmatched. CDR3 size: 13 residues. The germline V gene encodes CDR1 MNHEY and CDR2 SVGAGI. The CDR3 here is CASGGQAYQPQHF. The CDR3 DNA is TGTGCCAGCGGGGGACAGGCGTATCAGCCCCAGCATTTT.

This chain connects TRBV28 to TRBJ2-7; 8 bases map to TRBD1. The germline V gene encodes CDR1 MDHEN and CDR2 SYDVKM. J gave up 4 bases and V 5 bases, and 7 bases lay outside the gene matches. This CDR3 has 14 residues. This CDR3 is CASSTHWTGYEQYF. CDR3 sequence (DNA): TGTGCCAGCAGTACCCACTGGACAGGGTACGAGCAGTACTTC.

The chain uses TRBV6-5 and TRBJ2-3; 9 bases are a match to TRBD2. CDR1 and CDR2 from the germline V gene are MNHEY and SVGAGI. The CDR3 is 14 amino acids. Trimming cost V 7 bases and J 4 bases; bases outside gene matches: 6. CDR3 coding DNA: TGTGCCAGCAAGGAGGGGACTAGCCCAGATACGCAGTATTTT. Translated, it gives CASKEGTSPDTQYF.

The chain uses TRBV19 and TRBJ1-5, with TRBD1 matching 7 bases. CDR3 size: 15 residues. The V and J ends lost 5 bases and 1 base, in that order; junction bases with no gene match: 5. The V gene's germline CDR1 is LNHDA and CDR2 SQIVND (reference sequence). For the CDR3, the DNA is TGTGCCAGTAGTTGGGACAGCTCAAGCAATCAGCCCCAGCATTTT. Translation gives CASSWDSSSNQPQHF.

The chain couples TRBV3-1 (or the pseudogene TRBV3-2) to TRBJ1-2; 8 bases fit TRBD1. CDR3 size: 13 residues. The ends lost 4 bases at V and 3 bases at J; junction bases unmatched: 1. CDR1 is LGHDT and CDR2 is YNNKEL in the germline V gene (reference sequence). In DNA, the CDR3 is TGTGCCAGCAGCCCGACAGGGGACTATGGCTACACCTTC. Amino acid sequence: CASSPTGDYGYTF.

This chain uses TRBV7-2 with TRBJ1-2, with TRBD1 as a possible D gene (6 bases). V was clipped by 6 bases and J by 2 bases, with 13 bases between them. The CDR3 is 14 residues long. Germline assignment: CDR1 SGHTA and CDR2 FQGNSA. DNA for the CDR3: TGTGCCAGCAGTCGTAGCGACAGGAACTATGGCTACACCTTC. Protein: CASSRSDRNYGYTF.

The chain joins TRBV7-9 to TRBJ1-1, with 9 positions matching TRBD1. Germline lookup yields CDR1 SEHNR and CDR2 FQNEAQ (reference sequence). Trimming cost V 6 bases and J 5 bases; bases outside gene matches: 13. The CDR3 has 16 residues. The CDR3 is CASRPGSGTGKTEAFF. The CDR3 DNA reads TGTGCCAGCAGGCCGGGATCCGGGACAGGGAAAACTGAAGCTTTCTTT.

The chain is built from TRBV18 and TRBJ2-7; 7 nucleotides agree with TRBD1. The V and J ends lost 2 bases and 0 bases, in that order; junction bases with no gene match: 10. The CDR3 length is 17 residues. Germline-derived CDR1 and CDR2 are KGHSH and LQKENI. The CDR3 DNA is TGTGCCAGCTCACCAAATCCAGGGGGAGCTCTCTCCTACGAGCAGTACTTC. Translating it yields CASSPNPGGALSYEQYF.

V and J are TRBV4-2 and TRBJ2-4; TRBD2 aligns across 15 bases. The CDR3 runs to 18 residues. CDR1 is LGHNA and CDR2 is YNFKEQ in the germline V gene. Losses at the gene ends were 3 bases for V and 6 bases for J; bases not matched to a gene: 9. The CDR3 coding sequence is TGTGCCAGCAGCCAGGGCCTTAGGACTAGCGGGGGGGCAAACATTCAGTACTTC. This encodes CASSQGLRTSGGANIQYF.

The chain recombines TRBV3-1 (or the pseudogene TRBV3-2) with TRBJ1-6; D remains ambiguous. Germline V gene sequence: CDR1 LGHDT, CDR2 YNNKEL (reference sequence). CDR3 length: 12 residues. V was clipped by 8 bases and J by 6 bases, with 8 bases between them. CDR3 protein: CASRGSNSPLHF. The CDR3 nucleotides are TGTGCCAGCCGAGGTAGTAATTCACCCCTCCACTTT.

The chain recombines TRBV25-1 with TRBJ1-6; possibly TRBD1 for D (6 bases). CDR1 is MGHDK and CDR2 is SYGVNS in the germline V gene. V was cut by 9 bases and J by 6 bases, with 15 bases left in between. The CDR3 is made up of 14 amino acids. CDR3 sequence: CASSFGQSNSPLHF. In DNA form, the CDR3 reads TGTGCCAGTAGCTTTGGACAGAGTAATTCACCCCTCCACTTT.

This sequence joins TRBV3-1 (or the pseudogene TRBV3-2) and TRBJ1-3; D is possibly TRBD1 (6 bases). Germline V gene lookup returns CDR1 LGHDT and CDR2 YNNKEL (reference sequence). This CDR3 has 17 amino acids. Trimming cost V 5 bases and J 1 base, with 18 bases left between them. The CDR3, as DNA: TGTGCCAGCAGCTCTACCCCAGGGGTTACATCTGGAAACACCATATATTTT. Its protein product is CASSSTPGVTSGNTIYF.

The genes are TRBV7-2 and TRBJ2-3; D unclear. Per the germline V gene, CDR1 is SGHTA and CDR2 is FQGNSA. This CDR3 comprises 14 residues. Trimming took 2 bases from V and 5 from J, leaving 11 bases between them. The CDR3 spells CASSLRVARDTQYF. As DNA, the CDR3 is TGTGCCAGCAGCTTACGGGTTGCGAGAGATACGCAGTATTTT. The full variable domain, completed using reference TRBV7-2 and TRBJ2-3, is GAGVSQSPSNKVTEKGKDVELRCDPISGHTALYWYRQSLGQGLEFLIYFQGNSAPDKSGLPSDRFSAERTGGSVSTLTIQRTQQEDSAVYLCASSLRVARDTQYFGPGTRLTVL.

The chain couples TRBV24-1 to TRBJ1-5, with a weak D call TRBD1 (5 bases). The CDR3 covers 14 residues. Trimming took off 9 bases at V and 2 bases at J, with 13 bases between the two ends. Germline CDR1 KGHDR, CDR2 SFDVKD. Here the CDR3 reads CATRGTHRNQPQHF. CDR3 coding DNA: TGTGCCACCCGGGGGACCCATCGCAATCAGCCCCAGCATTTT.

This sequence joins TRBV6-6 and TRBJ1-1, with 7 bases that match TRBD1. The CDR3 has 15 amino acids. J gave up 4 bases and V 6 bases, and 11 bases lay outside the gene matches. Germline CDR1 reads MNHNY; CDR2 reads SVGAGI (reference sequence). The CDR3 loop is CASRPLRGAGTEAFF. For the CDR3, the DNA is TGTGCCAGCAGGCCACTCAGGGGGGCGGGCACTGAAGCTTTCTTT.

The rearrangement joins TRBV12-3 or TRBV12-4 to TRBJ1-1, with D unresolved. The CDR3 covers 13 residues. V lost 3 bases to trimming and J lost 3 bases, with 8 bases between them. For the CDR3, the DNA is TGTGCCAGCAGTTTTGGACTCGACACTGAAGCTTTCTTT. Its translation is CASSFGLDTEAFF.

The CDR3 DNA reads TGTGCCAGTTCAGAATCTAACTATGGCTACACCTTC. It is translated as CASSESNYGYTF. This sequence joins TRBV19 and TRBJ1-2, with D unclear. Germline CDR1 is LNHDA and CDR2 is SQIVND (reference sequence). The CDR3 runs to 12 residues. V was pared by 8 bases and J by 0 bases, with 7 bases between. Filled out from reference TRBV19 and TRBJ1-2, the complete variable domain reads DGGITQSPKYLFRKEGQNVTLSCEQNLNHDAMYWYRQDPGQGLRLIYYSQIVNDFQKGDIAEGYSVSREKKESFPLTVTSAQKNPTAFYLCASSESNYGYTFGSGTRLTVV.

This clone has only one observation. Distinct nucleotide sequences in the sample also encode this CDR3. The chain is built from TRBV27 and TRBJ2-7, with a possible D match to TRBD1 (7 bases). CDR3 length equals 13 residues. Germline CDR1 reads MNHEY; CDR2 reads SMNVEV (reference sequence). The V end was cut by 6 bases, the J end by 3 bases, with 12 bases between. CDR3 loop: CASSLRGDYEQYF. In DNA, the CDR3 is TGTGCCAGCAGCCTCAGGGGGGACTACGAGCAGTACTTC.

V usage is TRBV12-5 and J usage is TRBJ2-7, with 8 bases that match TRBD1. The CDR3 covers 15 residues. Germline CDR1 and CDR2: LGHNT and FRNRAP. V shed 6 bases and J 5 bases; nucleotides not matched to a gene: 12. In DNA, the CDR3 is TGTGCTAGTGGCACAGCGACAGGGGATCGAGACGAGCAGTACTTC. This codes for CASGTATGDRDEQYF.

The V and J genes are TRBV28 and TRBJ1-5; 7 positions agree with TRBD1. The CDR3 is 18 residues long. J gave up 0 bases and V 3 bases, and 11 bases lay outside the gene matches. From germline, CDR1 is MDHEN and CDR2 SYDVKM. The CDR3 sequence is CASSLKGALFYSNQPQHF. The CDR3 DNA reads TGTGCCAGCAGTTTGAAGGGGGCCCTTTTTTATAGCAATCAGCCCCAGCATTTT.

V gene TRBV28 combines with J gene TRBJ2-1; D uncertain. Trimming cost V 6 bases and J 9 bases, with 12 bases left between them. The CDR3 loop spans 12 amino acids. Germline V CDR1 and CDR2: MDHEN, SYDVKM. This CDR3 reads CASSSPPGEQFF. Written as DNA, the CDR3 is TGTGCCAGCAGCTCCCCCCCCGGTGAGCAGTTCTTC.

The gene calls are TRBV9 and TRBJ1-2; possibly TRBD1 for D (6 bases). The CDR3 is 14 residues long. The germline gives CDR1 SGDLS, CDR2 YYNGEE. Trimming took off 0 bases at V and 4 bases at J, with 10 bases between the two ends. CDR3 in DNA: TGTGCCAGCAGCGTAGATGCAGGGGCCTATGGCTACACCTTC. It encodes CASSVDAGAYGYTF.

This sequence joins TRBV5-1 and TRBJ1-6, with D possibly matching TRBD1 (6 bases). V was shortened by 4 bases and J by 8 bases, with 13 bases between the two germline ends. The CDR3 length is 14 residues. The germline V gene has CDR1 SGHRS and CDR2 YFSETQ. Here the CDR3 reads CASSAGAVDSPLHF. The CDR3 DNA reads as TGCGCCAGCAGCGCAGGGGCGGTTGATTCACCCCTCCACTTT. The complete variable domain, with remaining parts taken from reference TRBV5-1 and TRBJ1-6, reads KAGVTQTPRYLIKTRGQQVTLSCSPISGHRSVSWYQQTPGQGLQFLFEYFSETQRNKGNFPGRFSGRQFSNSRSEMNVSTLELGDSALYLCASSAGAVDSPLHFGNGTRLTVT.

J is TRBJ2-3 and V is TRBV2, with a possible D match to TRBD1 (5 bases). CDR3 length equals 15 residues. V was clipped by 1 base and J by 9 bases, with 17 bases between them. CDR1 and CDR2 (germline): SNHLY, FYNNEI. For the CDR3, the DNA is TGTGCCAGCAGTGAAGAGGGGCGATCCTTAGGGACGCAGTATTTT. It encodes CASSEEGRSLGTQYF. Supplemented by reference TRBV2 and TRBJ2-3, the full variable domain reads EPEVTQTPSHQVTQMGQEVILRCVPISNHLYFYWYRQILGQKVEFLVSFYNNEISEKSEIFDDQFSVERPDGSNFTLKIRSTKLEDSAMYFCASSEEGRSLGTQYFGPGTRLTVL.

The chain recombines TRBV18 with TRBJ1-1, with a possible D match to TRBD1 (5 bases). Between the trimmed V and J ends, which lost 5 bases and 4 bases, there was a span of 17 bases. Per germline, CDR1 KGHSH and CDR2 LQKENI. This CDR3 is 15 amino acids long. The CDR3 nucleotides read TGTGCCAGCTCATTAGAGATAGGGGTTGGCACTGAAGCTTTCTTT. Residues: CASSLEIGVGTEAFF.

The rearrangement links TRBV29-1 to TRBJ2-3, with a weak D call TRBD2 (6 bases). Germline CDR1 reads SQVTM; CDR2 reads ANQGSEA. V lost 4 bases and J 4 bases, leaving 15 bases between the germline ends. The CDR3 spans 14 residues. CDR3 coding DNA: TGCAGCGTTGCCCCCGCGGGGACGGCAGATACGCAGTATTTT. It encodes CSVAPAGTADTQYF.

The V gene is TRBV4-1, the J gene TRBJ2-3, with TRBD2 as a possible D gene (5 bases). Germline CDR1 and CDR2: MGHRA and YSYEKL. V was shortened by 4 bases and J by 2 bases, with 16 bases between the two germline ends. This CDR3 has 16 amino acids. CDR3 nucleotide sequence: TGCGCCAGCAGCCCCCCCGACTTGAGGGACACAGATACGCAGTATTTT. Translated, it gives CASSPPDLRDTDTQYF.